This paragraph reports one TCR beta chain. V lost 7 bases and J 3 bases, leaving 18 bases between the germline ends. The CDR3 has 15 amino acids. Germline V CDR1 and CDR2: SEHNR, FQNEAQ (reference sequence). This sample is drawn from a study of blood T cell repertoires in COVID-19. In the study overall: The samples span acute and convalescent COVID-19 from the United States, Italy and Spain.

As originally analysed: Using reference gene primer amplification, nucleated cell counts were estimated. Only in-frame clones appear in the TCRdb table, and some are missing; sequencing was by immunoSEQ multiplex PCR. V and J calls plus clone size are reproduced from that table; the DNA served to infer D and trimming. The sample includes 180,000 or so clones, around 87% of them seen just once. The V gene is TRBV7-9, the J gene TRBJ2-5, with TRBD1 as a possible D gene (5 bases). Sequencing was performed on peripheral blood. This clonotype was sampled from a man younger than 30 with acute or convalescent COVID-19. The CDR3 DNA reads TGTGCCAGCACCACGAAATACAGGCCAGAAGAGACCCAGTACTTC. It codes for CASTTKYRPEETQYF.